The text below deals with one T cell receptor (beta chain). The data originate from a study of blood T cell repertoires in COVID-19. As for the study in general: COVID-19 samples from acute and convalescent phases originated in the United States, Italy and Spain. The cDNA or gDNA used as material had been derived from T cells, B-cell-depleted T cells, or PBMCs.

Original analysis: Amplification from reference gene primers served as the basis for estimated nucleated cell counts. TCRdb's copy holds only in-frame clones and misses some; the assay was immunoSEQ multiplex PCR. D and trimming come from the DNA, and the V and J calls and clone size come from that table. The data show approximately 53,000 clones, 81% seen once. The CDR3 length is 15 residues. V dropped 5 bases and J dropped 2 bases, with 13 bases sitting between them. CDR1 is LNHDA, CDR2 SQIVND, per germline (reference sequence). Patients of the Seattle cohort, enrolled during active infection, were followed longitudinally.

The receptor was isolated from an elderly woman with COVID-19, enrolled during active disease. Input material: peripheral blood. The chain uses TRBV19 and TRBJ1-5; TRBD1 is a possible D gene (5 bases). The CDR3 loop is CASSLGGWGNQPQHF. As DNA, the CDR3 is TGTGCCAGTAGTCTGGGGGGTTGGGGCAATCAGCCCCAGCATTTT.